The 14 T cell receptor beta chains below come from one sample, sequenced in a study of prognosis after radiotherapy for stage I lung cancer. Amplification of the TCR beta CDR3 (from genomic DNA) was done by two-round multiplex PCR. Round-one PCR had primers specific to each TRBV and TRBJ gene. TCRdb redid the calling of the multiplex PCR reads with MiXCR, one entry per CDR3 protein. Of some 34,000 distinct CDR3 sequences listed, about 32% are singletons. This specimen was PBMCs, taken before or after stereotactic body radiation therapy (not recorded which). The receptors were sampled from a donor older than 45 with non-small cell lung cancer.

Turning to this clonotype: This likely came from a read error, as a far larger clone is one base away. The rearrangement joins TRBV6-5 to TRBJ1-5; D ambiguous. The CDR3 covers 15 residues. From germline, CDR1 is MNHEY and CDR2 SVGAGI. Written as DNA, the CDR3 is TGTGCCTGCAGTTTCGACGGAACGAGCAATCAGCCCCAGCATTTT. Protein: CACSFDGTSNQPQHF.

In this sample, this clonotype turned up many times. The chain carries TRBV20-1 and TRBJ2-3, with TRBD2 matching over 8 bases. The CDR3 runs 14 residues. Per germline, CDR1 DFQATT and CDR2 SNEGSKA (reference sequence). V dropped 3 bases and J dropped 3; count of bases not matched to a gene: 5. The CDR3 spells CSARFGGATDTQYF. As DNA, the CDR3 is TGCAGTGCTAGGTTCGGGGGGGCAACAGATACGCAGTATTTT.

This clonotype is deemed medium-sized. The V call is TRBV6-1, the J call TRBJ2-7; a possible D gene is TRBD2 (5 bases). Between the trimmed V and J ends, which lost 5 bases and 4 bases, there was a span of 12 bases. The germline V gene encodes CDR1 MNHNS and CDR2 SASEGT. The CDR3 is 13 residues long. The CDR3, as DNA: TGTGCCAGCAGTCTGGACGGGAAATACGAGCAGTACTTC. Its protein product is CASSLDGKYEQYF.

Many counts were recorded for this clonotype. The V gene is TRBV20-1, the J gene TRBJ1-6; D might be TRBD1 (5 bases). Germline V gives CDR1 DFQATT, CDR2 SNEGSKA (reference sequence). V lost 8 bases, J lost 8 bases, and 16 bases lay in between. This CDR3 contains 13 residues. CDR3 loop: CSPHRSRDSPLHF. The CDR3 bases are TGCAGTCCCCACAGGTCGCGGGATTCACCCCTCCACTTT.

This clonotype was counted at least ten times. J is TRBJ2-5 and V is TRBV6-1, with D tentatively TRBD2 (5 bases). The CDR3 length is 13 residues. With 6 bases removed from V and 2 bases from J, the gap between germline ends came to 10 bases. Germline loops: CDR1 MNHNS, CDR2 SASEGT. CDR3 DNA: TGTGCCAGCAGGCGGGCGAAACAAGAGACCCAGTACTTC. It yields the protein CASRRAKQETQYF.

This clonotype was recorded at least ten times. The rearrangement uses TRBV9 and TRBJ2-5; D may be TRBD1 or TRBD2 (5 bases each). The germline V gene encodes CDR1 SGDLS and CDR2 YYNGEE. This CDR3 contains 15 residues. V shed 7 bases and J shed 0 bases, with 16 bases lying between them. The CDR3 nucleotides are TGTGCCAGCGGAGGTGGTAGGGGTCACCAAGAGACCCAGTACTTC. Translating it yields CASGGGRGHQETQYF.

This clonotype has just a few counts. A read error may explain this, as a much larger clone is one base away. This chain joins TRBV16 and TRBJ2-2; unclear D gene. The CDR3 totals 17 residues. Germline values: CDR1 KGHSY, CDR2 FQNENV. The CDR3 DNA follows: TGTGCCAGCATCCAATCGCACAGCGCTGCGAACACCGGGGAGCTGTTTTTT. Its protein product is CASIQSHSAANTGELFF.

This clonotype has at least ten counts. The chain carries TRBV3-1 and TRBJ1-2, with a tentative D call TRBD1 (6 bases). Trimming left V 4 bases short and J 4 bases short, with 13 bases between. Germline lookup yields CDR1 LGHDT and CDR2 YNNKEL (reference sequence). This CDR3 has 14 amino acids. CDR3 in amino acids: CASSPYRDAYGYTF. The CDR3 DNA follows: TGTGCCAGCAGCCCTTACAGGGACGCCTATGGCTACACCTTC.

Of note for this clonotype: A much more abundant neighbour one base away suggests this may be a read error. The chain is built from TRBV29-1 and TRBJ1-2; 8 bases match TRBD1. V was clipped by 8 bases and J by 8 bases; unmatched bases: 7. CDR1 is SQVTM, CDR2 ANQGSEA, per germline. The CDR3 is 11 amino acids. This chain's CDR3 is CSSDRGWGYTF. The CDR3 nucleotides are TGCAGCTCCGACAGGGGTTGGGGCTACACCTTC. Full variable domain (remainder filled in from reference TRBV29-1 and TRBJ1-2): SAVISQKPSRDICQRGTSLTIQCQVDSQVTMMFWYRQQPGQSLTLIATANQGSEATYESGFVIDKFPISRPNLTFSTLTVSNMSPEDSSIYLCSSDRGWGYTFGSGTRLTVV.

This clonotype was detected many times. The gene calls are TRBV24-1 and TRBJ1-2; D is uncertain. V lost 3 bases and J lost 5, with 9 bases in between. Germline CDR1 reads KGHDR; CDR2 reads SFDVKD. This CDR3 is 13 amino acids long. CDR3 loop: CATSDGDRYGYTF. The CDR3 DNA is TGTGCCACCAGTGATGGGGATAGGTATGGCTACACCTTC.

This clonotype was picked up many times. The chain combines TRBV5-1 with TRBJ2-1; 11 bases are a match to TRBD1. The CDR3 contains 15 residues. CDR1 is SGHRS and CDR2 is YFSETQ in the germline V gene. Unmatched junction bases numbered 7, after V lost 4 bases and J lost 7 bases. The CDR3 sequence: CASSPRTGGVNEQFF. The CDR3 DNA reads TGCGCCAGCAGCCCCCGGACAGGGGGCGTAAATGAGCAGTTCTTC. Complete variable domain (other parts from reference TRBV5-1 and TRBJ2-1): KAGVTQTPRYLIKTRGQQVTLSCSPISGHRSVSWYQQTPGQGLQFLFEYFSETQRNKGNFPGRFSGRQFSNSRSEMNVSTLELGDSALYLCASSPRTGGVNEQFFGPGTRLTVL.

This clonotype was seen ten or more times. The rearrangement uses TRBV6-2 or TRBV6-3 and TRBJ2-3; D gene uncertain. The germline gives CDR1 MNHEY, CDR2 SVGEGT. This CDR3 has 16 residues. V dropped 7 bases and J dropped 0 bases, with 17 bases sitting between them. CDR3 bases: TGTGCCAGCACCAAGGACGGTTCTATCAGCACAGATACGCAGTATTTT. It codes for CASTKDGSISTDTQYF.

This clonotype has at least ten counts. J is TRBJ1-2 and V is TRBV2; D remains ambiguous. The CDR3 loop spans 15 amino acids. CDR1 and CDR2 (germline): SNHLY, FYNNEI. Trimming removed 1 base at V and 0 bases at J, with 9 bases between. The CDR3 region is CASSEGLGTNYGYTF. The CDR3 DNA reads TGTGCCAGCAGTGAAGGCCTGGGAACTAACTATGGCTACACCTTC.

This clonotype was recorded at least ten times. The chain has TRBV3-1 and TRBJ2-7, with D unresolved. There are 13 residues in the CDR3. CDR1 is LGHDT and CDR2 is YNNKEL in the germline V gene (reference sequence). The V end was cut by 2 bases, the J end by 3 bases, with 8 bases between. In DNA, the CDR3 is TGTGCCAGCAGCCAACTACGTAACTACGAGCAGTACTTC. Residues: CASSQLRNYEQYF.